Presented here are 12 T cell receptor beta chains from one specimen sequenced in a study of control samples from healthy donors and cancer patients. Clones were sequenced by immunoSEQ multiplex PCR, and TCRdb holds only the in-frame ones, with some missing. The sample yields fewer than 200,000 clones, roughly 93% seen once. Sequencing used blood. All receptors derive from a woman in her sixties or seventies in good health.

The rearrangement uses TRBV7-2 and TRBJ2-7, with TRBD1 matching over 8 bases. CDR1 is SGHTA and CDR2 is FQGNSA in the germline V gene. The CDR3 extends over 14 amino acids. After removal of 5 bases from V and 6 bases from J, the junction contained 9 bases not matched to a gene. The DNA for the CDR3 is TGTGCCAGCAGCCCACGGACAGGGAGTAGCGAGCAGTACTTC. Residues: CASSPRTGSSEQYF.

The chain carries TRBV4-1 and TRBJ2-1; D is ambiguous. CDR3 length equals 19 residues. Germline V gives CDR1 MGHRA, CDR2 YSYEKL. V was trimmed by 0 bases and J by 0 bases, leaving 18 bases between them. The CDR3 here is CASSQEGKGWLGSYNEQFF. The DNA of the CDR3 is TGCGCCAGCAGCCAAGAAGGTAAGGGCTGGCTCGGCTCCTACAATGAGCAGTTCTTC.

The rearrangement joins TRBV4-3 to TRBJ2-7; 8 bases line up with TRBD1. The CDR3 length is 15 residues. Trimming took 0 bases from V and 6 from J; bases not matched to a gene: 7. Germline CDR1 is LGHNA and CDR2 is YSLEER. CDR3 sequence (DNA): TGCGCCAGCAGCCAAGACCGGGACAGGTCCCTCGAGCAGTACTTC. Its protein is CASSQDRDRSLEQYF.

This chain joins TRBV2 and TRBJ2-2; D not certain. Trimming stripped 5 bases from V and 7 bases from J, with 11 bases between. The germline V gene encodes CDR1 SNHLY and CDR2 FYNNEI. The length of the CDR3 is 13 residues. The CDR3 DNA sequence: TGTGCCAGCAGTTACCTCGGGTTCGGGGAGCTGTTTTTT. Its protein is CASSYLGFGELFF. Filled out from reference TRBV2 and TRBJ2-2, the complete variable domain reads EPEVTQTPSHQVTQMGQEVILRCVPISNHLYFYWYRQILGQKVEFLVSFYNNEISEKSEIFDDQFSVERPDGSNFTLKIRSTKLEDSAMYFCASSYLGFGELFFGEGSRLTVL.

The sample holds one count of this clone. The chain is built from TRBV5-1 and TRBJ1-2, with a possible D match to TRBD1 (5 bases). Germline CDR1 SGHRS, CDR2 YFSETQ. The V and J ends lost 4 bases and 0 bases respectively, with 19 bases between them. This CDR3 spans 17 amino acids. The CDR3 DNA follows: TGCGCCAGCAGCCGGGGGACGGACCACCTAGCTAACTATGGCTACACCTTC. Amino acids: CASSRGTDHLANYGYTF. The full variable domain, its missing parts supplied by reference TRBV5-1 and TRBJ1-2, is KAGVTQTPRYLIKTRGQQVTLSCSPISGHRSVSWYQQTPGQGLQFLFEYFSETQRNKGNFPGRFSGRQFSNSRSEMNVSTLELGDSALYLCASSRGTDHLANYGYTFGSGTRLTVV.

This chain links TRBV9 with TRBJ1-1; D possibly corresponds to TRBD1 (6 bases). Germline V gene sequence: CDR1 SGDLS, CDR2 YYNGEE. This CDR3 contains 13 residues. V was trimmed by 2 bases and J by 3 bases, leaving 8 bases between them. The CDR3 is CASSVEGDTEAFF. The CDR3 DNA is TGTGCCAGCAGCGTCGAGGGGGACACTGAAGCTTTCTTT.

The chain couples TRBV11-2 to TRBJ2-1; a possible D gene is TRBD1 (6 bases). The CDR3 length is 15 residues. Deletions cut 2 bases from V and 0 bases from J, with 8 bases between. Germline CDR1 and CDR2: SGHAT and FQNNGV. CDR3 sequence: CASSLQGSSYNEQFF. CDR3 in DNA: TGTGCCAGCAGCTTACAGGGGAGCTCCTACAATGAGCAGTTCTTC. Looking up the rest from reference TRBV11-2 and TRBJ2-1 gives the full variable domain: EAGVAQSPRYKIIEKRQSVAFWCNPISGHATLYWYQQILGQGPKLLIQFQNNGVVDDSQLPKDRFSAERLKGVDSTLKIQPAKLEDSAVYLCASSLQGSSYNEQFFGPGTRLTVL.

The chain recombines TRBV25-1 with TRBJ1-2; D is uncertain. The CDR3 contains 15 residues. The V gene lost 1 base and the J gene lost 0 bases, with 9 bases spanning the gap. Germline values: CDR1 MGHDK, CDR2 SYGVNS. CDR3 amino acids: CASSEFETANYGYTF. CDR3 in DNA: TGTGCCAGCAGTGAATTCGAGACTGCTAACTATGGCTACACCTTC.

The chain joins TRBV6-2 or TRBV6-3 to TRBJ1-1; D gene uncertain. The CDR3 is 13 amino acids. Germline values: CDR1 MNHEY, CDR2 SVGEGT. V lost 6 bases, J lost 2 bases, and 10 bases lay in between. CDR3 residues: CASSSLRNTEAFF. The CDR3 bases are TGTGCCAGCAGCTCATTGCGTAACACTGAAGCTTTCTTT.

This sequence joins TRBV7-7 and TRBJ2-5; 8 bases line up with TRBD2. The CDR3 contains 16 residues. CDR1 and CDR2 (germline): SSHAT, FNYEAQ (reference sequence). The J segment lost 2 bases and the V segment lost 2 bases, leaving 7 bases of the junction unmatched. The CDR3 loop is CASSLSTSGSQETQYF. CDR3 DNA sequence: TGTGCCAGCAGCTTAAGTACTAGCGGTTCACAAGAGACCCAGTACTTC.

This clone was seen more than once but under ten times. The chain recombines TRBV19 with TRBJ1-5, with 12 bases lining up with TRBD1. Germline V gives CDR1 LNHDA, CDR2 SQIVND (reference sequence). The CDR3 contains 18 residues. V shed 1 base, J shed 6 bases, and the junction held 10 bases outside the gene matches. CDR3 protein: CASSIVAGGQGATQPQHF. In nucleotides, the CDR3 is TGTGCCAGTAGTATAGTCGCCGGGGGACAGGGGGCGACTCAGCCCCAGCATTTT.

This chain joins TRBV5-1 and TRBJ2-7; 11 nucleotides match TRBD1. The CDR3 sequence is 15 residues long. J was trimmed by 5 bases and V by 0 bases; bases with no gene match: 4. CDR1 and CDR2 from the germline V gene are SGHRS and YFSETQ. The CDR3 nucleotides read TGCGCCAGCAGCTTGGGGACAGGGGGCTTTGACGAGCAGTACTTC. Amino acids: CASSLGTGGFDEQYF.